The rows below give T cell receptor beta chains drawn from one sample of a study of T cell changes during pregnancy in multiple sclerosis. Profiling relied on immunoSEQ multiplex PCR, and the TCRdb table lists in-frame clones only, not all of them. The sample carries more than 75,000 clones, about 94% recorded once. Specimen: peripheral blood, collected in the third trimester of pregnancy. The receptors here all came from a female donor with multiple sclerosis, enrolled in a pregnancy study. Both conserved end residues are trimmed from each CDR3.

>TRBV7-9|13
ASRQGQGAVGELF
>TRBV19|10
ASSIGFVGYT
>TRBV2|13
ASSEGHFSYNEQF
>TRBV19|13
ASSISDSLSYEQY
>TRBV19|12
ASSIGLAGGGQY
>TRBV7-8|13
ASSPPGGLDTEAF
>TRBV9|13
ASSVTTGSSYEQY
>TRBV5-6|12
ASSFGGQFNEQF
>TRBV9|11
ASSGLSGPEAF
>TRBV10-2|13
ASRATSGGHNEQF
>TRBV6-1|14
ASSGTGLATNEKLF
>TRBV6-1|11
ASLDRILYEQY
>TRBV19|12
ASSTPPTGSGAF
>TRBV19|13
ASSPGTGHRRGYT
>TRBV7-9|17
ASSLFSVRPSADNEKLF
>TRBV9|14
ASSQTGGGFFGEQF
>TRBV29-1|12
SVDIGGGGETQY
>TRBV29-1|13
SVEAPDRGTDTQY